The rows below give T cell receptor beta chains drawn from one sample of a study of PD-L1 blockade in urothelial cancer. The repertoire was sequenced with immunoSEQ multiplex PCR; TCRdb's copy has only in-frame clones and lacks some. Altogether 65,000 to 90,000 clones are present, 80% to 85% being singletons, with the ten largest covering about a tenth. The sample in question was PBMCs, obtained around atezolizumab (anti-PD-L1) treatment. These receptors were taken from a woman aged 70-85 years with urothelial cancer. The CDR3 runs from the conserved cysteine through the conserved F or W. Fields, in order: V gene, clone size, CDR3 protein. Some rows mark clone size as missing; the rest say once, few, many or name a class of expanded clone.

TRBV11-2 NA CASSLDPTNLETQYF
TRBV5-4 NA CASSRGLAGGANTGELFF
TRBV9 NA CASRGGTAQVLTF
TRBV5-1 NA CASSLEGAGDHLDEQFF
TRBV28 NA CASSPPKGAISLAGFSYNEQFF
TRBV11-2 NA CASSLDFSSYNEQFF
TRBV28 NA CASRGRGLAGGLLYEQYF
TRBV4-1 NA CASSQVPDREYGYTF
TRBV14 NA CASSQDYQGKGILAKNIQYF
TRBV9 NA CASSPETPIYEQYF
TRBV5-1 NA CASSRSGQGANTEAFF
TRBV1 NA CTSSPPGHLSGANVLTF
TRBV28 once CASSLGVTGALGETQYF
TRBV6-5 NA CASRTAATNEKLFF
TRBV7-9 once CASSRGLGMGAEAFF
TRBV7-6 NA CASSLATGDQPQHF
TRBV13 NA CASSPLGGLNTEAFF
TRBV6-5 NA CASSYGMRVTDTQYF
TRBV29-1 NA CSARSGGATGELFF
TRBV5-6 NA CASSFRQRYTF
TRBV7-9 few CASSLGTLGSNQPQHF
TRBV6-5 NA CASSLRGVTDTQYF
TRBV9 NA CASSPFRRAGYNEQFF
TRBV5-4 NA CASSLDRGSTDTQYF
TRBV10-3 few CAISRQMNTEAFF
TRBV18 NA CASSPRSLAGAIPETQYF
TRBV19 NA CASSERLAGGPYNEQFF
TRBV6-1 NA CASGIQGSGEQYF
TRBV19 NA CASSIVTGRSLGNQPQHF
TRBV4-3 once CASSLAGGPDTQYF
TRBV10-2 once CASRRDYLQETQYF
TRBV30 NA CAWSGVTEAFF
TRBV7-6 NA CASSFTSGTGYNEQFF
TRBV6-6 NA CASRTVINSPLHF
TRBV7-3 NA CASSLGNVTGGRREQYF
TRBV30 NA CAWALAGGRETQYF
TRBV6-1 NA CASSATRRATNEKLFF
TRBV28 few CASSFFPSGKRGEQFF
TRBV4-3 once CASSQDTGPSSGNTIYF
TRBV7-8 NA CASSPGDRGSYNEQFF
TRBV5-8 NA CASSFLSESSYEQYF